A single sample gave rise to the 32 T cell receptor beta chains below, sequenced in a study of T cells in localized non-small cell lung cancer. Sequencing was performed with immunoSEQ multiplex PCR; in TCRdb, only in-frame clones are kept and a portion is missing. The data contain under 9,500 clones, about 91% of them singletons. This sample comprised peripheral blood, obtained before any cancer treatment. Receptor source: a woman aged 40-75 years with stage I squamous cell lung carcinoma.

This chain links TRBV30 with TRBJ1-6, with a possible D match to TRBD1 (5 bases). This CDR3 is 13 amino acids long. Deletions cut 2 bases from V and 7 bases from J, with 9 bases between. Germline values: CDR1 GTSNPN, CDR2 SVGIG (reference sequence). The CDR3 spells CAWSTGTNSPLHF. CDR3 DNA: TGTGCCTGGAGTACAGGCACAAATTCACCCCTCCACTTT.

The CDR3, as DNA: TGCAGCGTTTCGTTCCTCCGAGGCTCAGAAAAAGAGACCCAGTACTTC. Translation: CSVSFLRGSEKETQYF. This sequence joins TRBV29-1 and TRBJ2-5; the D is unclear. The CDR3 length is 16 residues. Germline V gene data show CDR1 as SQVTM and CDR2 as ANQGSEA. Trimming pared 5 bases from V and 3 bases from J, leaving 22 bases between.

The sample holds a few counts of this clone. V and J are TRBV14 and TRBJ2-1; 11 bases align to TRBD1. The CDR3 has 17 amino acids. V was pared by 1 base and J by 0 bases, with 2 bases of the junction left unmatched. The V gene's germline CDR1 is SGHDN and CDR2 FVKESK. The chain's CDR3 is CASSQVGTGGSYNEQFF. The CDR3 DNA reads as TGTGCCAGCAGCCAAGTTGGGACAGGGGGCTCCTACAATGAGCAGTTCTTC.

V gene TRBV2 combines with J gene TRBJ2-6; no reliable D call. The CDR3 is 15 residues long. CDR1 SNHLY and CDR2 FYNNEI come from the germline V gene. V lost 5 bases and J lost 1, with 9 bases in between. CDR3 sequence reads: CASSYTVSGANVLTF. For the CDR3, the DNA is TGTGCCAGCAGTTATACAGTATCTGGGGCCAACGTCCTGACTTTC.

The chain links TRBV2 to TRBJ2-3, with TRBD2 matching over 8 bases. Germline CDR1 and CDR2: SNHLY and FYNNEI. The trim removed 7 bases at V and 2 bases at J, leaving 8 bases unmatched. The length of the CDR3 is 15 residues. Here the CDR3 reads CASKKRETSTDTQYF. CDR3 DNA sequence: TGTGCCAGCAAAAAGCGGGAGACATCCACAGATACGCAGTATTTT.

The genes are TRBV30 and TRBJ2-3; D assignment may be TRBD1 or TRBD2 (6 bases each). Between the trimmed V and J ends, which lost 4 bases and 5 bases, there was a span of 10 bases. The length of the CDR3 is 12 residues. CDR1 and CDR2 from the germline V gene are GTSNPN and SVGIG (reference sequence). The CDR3 bases are TGTGCCTGGACACAGGGAGGAGATACGCAGTATTTT. Translating it yields CAWTQGGDTQYF. The variable domain in full, completed from reference TRBV30 and TRBJ2-3, reads SQTIHQWPATLVQPVGSPLSLECTVEGTSNPNLYWYRQAAGRGLQLLFYSVGIGQISSEVPQNLSASRPQDRQFILSSKKLLLSDSGFYLCAWTQGGDTQYFGPGTRLTVL.

This chain links TRBV29-1 with TRBJ1-3; D remains unclear. The germline V gene has CDR1 SQVTM and CDR2 ANQGSEA. This CDR3 is 11 amino acids long. Trimming removed 3 bases at V and 1 base at J, with 1 base between. CDR3 DNA sequence: TGCAGCGTTGATTCTGGAAACACCATATATTTT. It codes for CSVDSGNTIYF. Looking up the rest from reference TRBV29-1 and TRBJ1-3 gives the full variable domain: SAVISQKPSRDICQRGTSLTIQCQVDSQVTMMFWYRQQPGQSLTLIATANQGSEATYESGFVIDKFPISRPNLTFSTLTVSNMSPEDSSIYLCSVDSGNTIYFGEGSWLTVV.

As regards this clone: In the same sample, other DNA sequences code for this CDR3. The genes are TRBV5-4 and TRBJ1-2; D call uncertain. V gave up 0 bases and J gave up 2 bases, with 5 bases separating them. The CDR3 has 13 residues. CDR1 SGHNT and CDR2 YYREEE come from the germline V gene (reference sequence). CDR3 protein: CASSLGENYGYTF. The CDR3 nucleotides read TGTGCCAGCAGCTTGGGGGAGAACTATGGCTACACCTTC.

V is TRBV5-4 and J is TRBJ2-5; possible D gene TRBD1, 6 bases. CDR3 size: 16 residues. Germline V gene lookup returns CDR1 SGHNT and CDR2 YYREEE (reference sequence). V lost 3 bases, J lost 1 base, and 16 bases lay in between. The DNA for the CDR3 is TGTGCCAGCAGCTCCTCGTTTGGGGGCCGCCAAGAGACCCAGTACTTC. Its translation: CASSSSFGGRQETQYF.

This clone was observed a single time. This chain connects TRBV4-1 to TRBJ1-4; D remains unclear. V was trimmed by 2 bases and J by 8 bases, leaving 21 bases between them. CDR1 and CDR2 (germline): MGHRA, YSYEKL. CDR3 length equals 17 residues. CDR3 sequence reads: CASSQQAKGPDGEKLFF. The CDR3 nucleotides are TGCGCCAGCAGCCAACAGGCGAAAGGGCCCGATGGGGAAAAACTGTTTTTT.

The chain recombines TRBV5-1 with TRBJ1-1; no firm D call. Trimming shortened V by 0 bases and J by 7 bases, and 16 bases separated the two germline ends. Looked up from germline, CDR1 is SGHRS and CDR2 is YFSETQ. The CDR3 runs 15 residues. The CDR3 is CASSLAEPDKDEAFF. The CDR3 DNA reads TGCGCCAGCAGCTTGGCCGAGCCAGATAAGGATGAAGCTTTCTTT.

The chain links TRBV7-9 to TRBJ2-3; 11 positions agree with TRBD2. Germline values: CDR1 SEHNR, CDR2 FQNEAQ (reference sequence). The CDR3 has 15 amino acids. The V segment lost 6 bases and the J segment 2 bases; nucleotides outside the gene matches: 4. The CDR3 loop is CASSRLAGITDTQYF. The CDR3 DNA is TGTGCCAGCAGTAGACTAGCGGGGATCACAGATACGCAGTATTTT.

This sequence joins TRBV6-6 and TRBJ2-1; TRBD2 aligns across 12 bases. Unmatched junction bases numbered 7, after V lost 4 bases and J lost 9 bases. Germline V gene data show CDR1 as MNHNY and CDR2 as SVGAGI (reference sequence). This CDR3 is built from 15 residues. Here the CDR3 DNA reads TGTGCCAGCAGTTCCTCTAGCGGGGGGGCGATTGAGCAGTTCTTC. This gives the protein CASSSSSGGAIEQFF.

The rearrangement joins TRBV9 to TRBJ2-2, with a weak D call TRBD2 (5 bases). Germline V CDR1 and CDR2: SGDLS, YYNGEE. The CDR3 is 15 amino acids. V was clipped by 3 bases and J by 4 bases, with 13 bases between them. This chain's CDR3 is CASSAGISGTGELFF. DNA for the CDR3: TGTGCCAGCAGCGCGGGAATTTCCGGCACCGGGGAGCTGTTTTTT.

The rearrangement joins TRBV28 to TRBJ1-2; 7 positions agree with TRBD1. The CDR3 has 14 amino acids. Germline V gives CDR1 MDHEN, CDR2 SYDVKM. The V segment lost 6 bases and the J segment 4 bases; nucleotides outside the gene matches: 8. The CDR3 DNA follows: TGTGCCAGCAGGCCCGGGACAGCGATCTATGGCTACACCTTC. Its translation: CASRPGTAIYGYTF.

V is TRBV5-1 and J is TRBJ2-7, with D unclear. CDR3 length: 13 amino acids. V lost 1 base and J 3 bases, leaving 8 bases between the germline ends. Germline V gene data show CDR1 as SGHRS and CDR2 as YFSETQ. Here the CDR3 reads CASSLTENYEQYF. The CDR3 bases are TGCGCCAGCAGCTTGACAGAGAACTACGAGCAGTACTTC.

This chain connects TRBV11-3 to TRBJ2-2; D is possibly TRBD1 (5 bases). The CDR3 contains 13 residues. V dropped 2 bases and J dropped 6 bases, with 7 bases sitting between them. Germline V CDR1 and CDR2: SGHNT, YENEEA. In DNA form, the CDR3 reads TGTGCCAGCAGCTTACAAGGGGCCGGGGAGCTGTTTTTT. It encodes CASSLQGAGELFF. Supplemented by reference TRBV11-3 and TRBJ2-2, the full variable domain reads EAGVVQSPRYKIIEKKQPVAFWCNPISGHNTLYWYLQNLGQGPELLIRYENEEAVDDSQLPKDRFSAERLKGVDSTLKIQPAELGDSAVYLCASSLQGAGELFFGEGSRLTVL.

The V call is TRBV5-1, the J call TRBJ2-4; perhaps TRBD1 as D (6 bases). The CDR3 sequence is 15 residues long. Germline V gene sequence: CDR1 SGHRS, CDR2 YFSETQ. V was trimmed by 0 bases and J by 5 bases, leaving 12 bases between them. The CDR3 is CASSLEQGIQNIQYF. CDR3 nucleotide sequence: TGCGCCAGCAGCTTGGAACAGGGTATCCAAAACATTCAGTACTTC.

The chain links TRBV6-5 to TRBJ2-7, with 7 bases matching TRBD1. Trimming cost V 6 bases and J 7 bases; bases outside gene matches: 15. This CDR3 comprises 15 residues. Germline V CDR1 and CDR2: MNHEY, SVGAGI. The CDR3 DNA is TGTGCCAGCAGAGCGACAGGGACCCCCTTGTGGGAGCAGTACTTC. It translates to CASRATGTPLWEQYF.

This clone was seen more than once but under ten times. The chain uses TRBV11-2 and TRBJ1-6; no reliable D call. This CDR3 spans 16 amino acids. Germline values: CDR1 SGHAT, CDR2 FQNNGV. Trimming shortened V by 5 bases and J by 11 bases, and 22 bases separated the two germline ends. CDR3 sequence (DNA): TGTGCCAGCAGCCTTTCCACCCAGCCGACCGGAGCACCCCTCCACTTT. It translates to CASSLSTQPTGAPLHF.

The chain uses TRBV9 and TRBJ2-3; 9 bases agree with TRBD2. In germline, CDR1 is SGDLS, CDR2 YYNGEE. Trimming cost V 4 bases and J 7 bases; bases outside gene matches: 7. The length of the CDR3 is 14 residues. CDR3 DNA sequence: TGTGCCAGCAGCCCGCGGGGGGGCCAAAATACGCAGTATTTT. Translating gives CASSPRGGQNTQYF.

The chain joins TRBV7-2 to TRBJ1-4; D gene unclear. CDR3 length: 15 residues. Deletions cut 5 bases from V and 9 bases from J, with 19 bases between. CDR1 and CDR2 (germline): SGHTA, FQGNSA. The DNA for the CDR3 is TGTGCCAGCAGCCAACCGGAGGGTGTCCAGAAAAAACTGTTTTTT. This encodes CASSQPEGVQKKLFF.

This chain uses TRBV29-1 with TRBJ2-3, with D unclear. Between the trimmed V and J ends, which lost 3 bases and 2 bases, there was a span of 6 bases. The CDR3 is 12 residues long. Germline V lookup: CDR1 SQVTM, CDR2 ANQGSEA. The CDR3 loop reads CSVEAVTDTQYF. The CDR3 nucleotides are TGCAGCGTTGAGGCGGTCACAGATACGCAGTATTTT.

The V and J genes are TRBV6-1 and TRBJ1-5; the D gene is possibly TRBD1 (6 bases). Trimming cost V 1 base and J 0 bases, with 10 bases left between them. This CDR3 is 16 amino acids long. CDR1 is MNHNS, CDR2 SASEGT, per germline. CDR3 sequence reads: CASSEEQTGSNQPQHF. The CDR3 coding sequence is TGTGCCAGCAGTGAAGAACAGACAGGTAGCAATCAGCCCCAGCATTTT.

The rearrangement uses TRBV30 and TRBJ1-4; 7 positions match TRBD1. The CDR3 sequence is 15 residues long. V was clipped by 2 bases and J by 10 bases; unmatched bases: 13. Germline CDR1 and CDR2: GTSNPN and SVGIG (reference sequence). CDR3 sequence reads: CAWSLAGTAFRKLFF. The CDR3 DNA follows: TGTGCCTGGAGTCTAGCCGGGACAGCCTTTAGAAAACTGTTTTTT.

V gene TRBV27 combines with J gene TRBJ2-3, with unresolved D. V lost 2 bases and J 3 bases, leaving 12 bases between the germline ends. Germline V gene sequence: CDR1 MNHEY, CDR2 SMNVEV (reference sequence). There are 15 residues in the CDR3. The chain's CDR3 is CASSLAGIVTDTQYF. In DNA form, the CDR3 reads TGTGCCAGCAGTTTAGCTGGGATAGTTACAGATACGCAGTATTTT.

The gene calls are TRBV20-1 and TRBJ2-5, with D hard to call. The CDR3 contains 11 residues. Germline V gives CDR1 DFQATT, CDR2 SNEGSKA (reference sequence). V was cut by 4 bases and J by 3 bases, with 6 bases left in between. CDR3 region: CSATHEETQYF. As DNA, the CDR3 is TGCAGTGCTACGCATGAAGAGACCCAGTACTTC.

The rearrangement uses TRBV4-1 and TRBJ1-3, with D uncertain. V lost 0 bases to trimming and J lost 1 base, with 13 bases between them. This CDR3 spans 17 amino acids. The germline V gene has CDR1 MGHRA and CDR2 YSYEKL. The CDR3 protein is CASSQDLAKGSGNTIYF. The CDR3 coding sequence is TGCGCCAGCAGCCAAGATCTGGCAAAGGGTTCTGGAAACACCATATATTTT.

This clone was observed once. This rearrangement joins TRBV6-5 to TRBJ2-5, with 7 bases identical to TRBD1. Trimming at V came to 6 bases and at J to 4 bases, leaving 5 bases not matched to a gene. Germline assignment: CDR1 MNHEY and CDR2 SVGAGI. The CDR3 spans 13 residues. CDR3: CASRRQGRETQYF. CDR3 DNA sequence: TGTGCCAGCAGAAGACAGGGAAGAGAGACCCAGTACTTC.

The chain employs TRBV5-1 and TRBJ1-1, with D maybe TRBD1 (5 bases). The CDR3 has 15 residues. The V end was cut by 4 bases, the J end by 1 base, with 14 bases between. Germline CDR1 reads SGHRS; CDR2 reads YFSETQ. CDR3 DNA: TGCGCCAGCAGCCCAAGGACGGGGGAGAACACTGAAGCTTTCTTT. Translated, it gives CASSPRTGENTEAFF.

The sample holds one count of this clone. This chain links TRBV14 with TRBJ1-1; 9 bases agree with TRBD1. The CDR3 consists of 15 residues. Trimming took 8 bases from V and 5 from J; bases not matched to a gene: 12. Germline lookup yields CDR1 SGHDN and CDR2 FVKESK. In DNA, the CDR3 is TGTGCCAGCCTACCCGTGGGACAGGGTTATACTGAAGCTTTCTTT. As protein: CASLPVGQGYTEAFF.

The chain carries TRBV4-1 and TRBJ2-1; 8 positions agree with TRBD2. The V gene end was trimmed by 1 base and the J gene end by 4 bases; junction bases not matched to a gene: 9. This CDR3 contains 17 residues. CDR1 and CDR2 (germline): MGHRA, YSYEKL. CDR3 loop: CASSQGGTSGPYNEQFF. For the CDR3, the DNA is TGCGCCAGCAGCCAAGGGGGTACTAGCGGTCCTTACAATGAGCAGTTCTTC.